This T cell receptor (beta chain) originates from a study of shared T cell receptors in the human thymus (dated by TCRdb to the early 2020s). Turning to the overall study: The study investigated the way shared, self-reactive T-cell receptor alpha chains are produced in the human thymus.

Looking up the germline V gene (reference sequence) yields CDR1 MNHEY and CDR2 SMNVEV. Spanning cysteine to phenylalanine, the CDR3 consists of 15 amino acids. CDR3 DNA is the only sequence kept; it has 45 bases, read in frame from the first base. Germline trimming: 6 bases from V, 2 bases from J; junction bases outside gene matches: 8. The library was obtained by the immunoSEQ multiplex PCR assay. TCRdb mirrors the immuneACCESS table, restricted to in-frame sequences. Some clones are absent from its copies; in checked studies, under half trace to an unresolved V gene, and the reason for the others is unknown. The table for this sample lists under 700,000 clones; about 84% of them were counted only once. The ten largest make up roughly 0.013% of the sample. As for this clone: Its target antigen remains unknown. Base quality data are lacking; no much larger clone is found one base away.

This same sample was also taken into another study, of human thymus T cells. The second study's authors report: In Finland, the donors were immunologically healthy infants who were having open corrective cardiac surgery for congenital heart defects. Thymus tissue was obtained as surgical resects removed during corrective cardiac surgery. Usage of V and J gene segments appeared to be biased in both the thymic and the peripheral blood repertoires. The related research reported highly overlapping thymic TCR repertoires among unrelated individuals. TCR alpha and beta repertoires from roughly 8 infant thymus samples and a few related peripheral blood samples were characterized in the study. Donor ages ranged from about 6 to 244 days, and the cohort comprised over 5 male and a couple of female infants. After being mechanically released from the tissue, thymocytes were kept at -70 degrees C in pellets of roughly 8.5-34 million cells. A QIAsymphony instrument was used to extract genomic DNA from the frozen cell pellets. The immunoSEQ multiplex PCR assay was used to amplify the TCRB and TCRAD loci from a standardized quantity of quality-controlled genomic DNA. The V(D)J region was spanned by amplicons of a length sufficient to cover the CDR3 and to identify V and J genes. The commercial immunoSEQ service was used to sequence amplicons on an Illumina platform. Primer bias and sequencing errors were corrected as previously described, and TCRAD and TCRB were defined on the basis of the IMGT database. Repertoires were analysed with immunoSEQ Analyzer 3.0 and VDJTools, covering basic statistics, V/J segment usage, diversity estimates, rarefaction and pairwise overlap. Diversity was estimated using the Chao1, ChaoE, Efron-Thisted, Shannon and inverse Simpson indices, and was also estimated on datasets down-sampled to the size of the smallest sample. Repertoire overlap was assessed by strict matching of CDR3 nucleotide sequence, V gene and J gene, and clustering was done by Jaccard-based multidimensional scaling. Thymus samples yielded on average around 810,000 unique TCRB clonotypes, compared with roughly 80,000 from blood samples.

Sequencing was performed on thymocytes. The source of this sequence is a boy in the first two years of life with a congenital heart defect. Donor details come from another sample of the same person, matched by shared clones. The V gene is TRBV27 and the J gene is TRBJ2-3, and TRBD2 aligns with 7 junction nucleotides. The DNA reads TGTGCCAGCAGCCCAGCGGGAACCCCCACAGATACGCAGTATTTT. The translation is CASSPAGTPTDTQYF.